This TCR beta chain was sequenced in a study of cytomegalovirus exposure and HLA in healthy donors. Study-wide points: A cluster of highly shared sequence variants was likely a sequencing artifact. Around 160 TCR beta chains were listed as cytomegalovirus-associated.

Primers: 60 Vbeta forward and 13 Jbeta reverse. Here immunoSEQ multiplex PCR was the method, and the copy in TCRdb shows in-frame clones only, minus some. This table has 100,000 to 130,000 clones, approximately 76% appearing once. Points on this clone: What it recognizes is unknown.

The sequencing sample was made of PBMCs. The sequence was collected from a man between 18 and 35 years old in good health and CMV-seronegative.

The CDR3 loop is CASSPGATGELFF. CDR3 nucleotides: TGCGCCAGCAGCCCAGGGGCCACCGGGGAGCTGTTTTTT. The chain recombines TRBV5-1 with TRBJ2-2, with D possibly being TRBD1 (6 bases). V gave up 4 bases and J gave up 4 bases, with 8 bases separating them. Germline V gives CDR1 SGHRS, CDR2 YFSETQ. The CDR3 has 13 amino acids. Full variable domain (remainder filled in from reference TRBV5-1 and TRBJ2-2): KAGVTQTPRYLIKTRGQQVTLSCSPISGHRSVSWYQQTPGQGLQFLFEYFSETQRNKGNFPGRFSGRQFSNSRSEMNVSTLELGDSALYLCASSPGATGELFFGEGSRLTVL.